Below are 24 T cell receptor beta chains sequenced from a single sample in a study of tumor-infiltrating lymphocytes in primary liver carcinoma. TCR beta cDNA was reverse-transcribed from about 550 ng of total RNA. The reaction used a constant-region primer and ProtoScript II reverse transcriptase. Researchers made the TCR beta libraries by running three nested multiplex PCR rounds with slightly modified ARM-PCR. Two initial PCR rounds of 10 to 11 cycles each paired TRBV1-TRBV30 forward primers with a C-beta reverse primer. TCRdb reanalysed the multiplex PCR reads using MiXCR and keeps one entry per CDR3 protein. Among 100,000 or so distinct CDR3 sequences, 55% to 80% were seen once, and the ten largest hold more than 10%. Total RNA and DNA came together from 20-30 mg of bulk tissue without cell sorting. Specimen: liver tumor tissue from sampling region 2. Sample subset: tumor region T2, inferior pole. All receptors come from a woman aged 55-70 years with primary liver carcinoma and hepatitis B virus infection.

As for this clonotype: A junction boundary mismatches the germline segment, possibly from a read error. This rearrangement joins TRBV5-6 to TRBJ2-7; TRBD2 matches 9 bases. CDR3 length: 14 residues. Germline V gene lookup returns CDR1 SGHDT and CDR2 YYEEEE. The CDR3 DNA is TGTACCAGCAGCTTTGCAGCGGGAGGTTACGATCAGTACTTC. Its protein product is CTSSFAAGGYDQYF. The full variable domain, its missing parts supplied by reference TRBV5-6 and TRBJ2-7, is DAGVTQSPTHLIKTRGQQVTLRCSPKSGHDTVSWYQQALGQGPQFIFQYYEEEERQRGNFPDRFSGHQFPNYSSELNVNALLLGDSALYLCTSSFAAGGYDQYFGPGTRLTVT.

A note on this clonotype: This may come from a read error, since a much larger clone is one base off. The V call is TRBV7-8, the J call TRBJ2-2; D unresolved. Trimming pared 1 base from V and 0 bases from J, leaving 12 bases between. The germline gives CDR1 SGHVS, CDR2 FQNEAQ. This CDR3 comprises 17 residues. CDR3 nucleotide sequence: TGTGCCAGCAGCTTAGTCGATGGCGGAACGAACACCGGGGAGCTGTTTTTT. Residues: CASSLVDGGTNTGELFF.

On this clonotype itself: This may arise from a read error, as a much more abundant clone is one base away. This chain connects TRBV7-8 to TRBJ1-2; D gene unclear. The germline CDR1 and CDR2 sequences are SGHVS and FQNEAQ. The CDR3 sequence is 13 residues long. The CDR3 coding sequence is TGTGCCAGCAGCTTAAGTCGGGAAAATGGCTACAACTTC. Its protein product is CASSLSRENGYNF.

About this clonotype: A read error is possible here, since a much larger clone lies one base away. The V and J genes are TRBV28 and TRBJ2-3; maybe TRBD2 (6 bases). Germline V gene data show CDR1 as MDHEN and CDR2 as SYDVKM. Trimming removed 2 bases at V and 1 base at J, with 10 bases between. The CDR3 contains 15 residues. DNA for the CDR3: TGTGCCAGCAGTTTACGGGCTAGCGGCACAGATACGCAGTATTTT. Encoded protein: CASSLRASGTDTQYF.

This clonotype has just a few counts. The J gene is TRBJ1-2, the V gene TRBV18; D possibly corresponds to TRBD1 (5 bases). The germline CDR1 and CDR2 sequences are KGHSH and LQKENI. This CDR3 has 14 amino acids. Trimming removed 4 bases at V and 4 bases at J, with 13 bases between. In DNA form, the CDR3 reads TGTGCCAGCTCACAAGGGACGGAAATCTATGGCTACACCTTC. It is translated as CASSQGTEIYGYTF.

Concerning this clonotype: This sequence may be a read error, since a much larger clone differs from it by one base. This chain links TRBV12-3 or TRBV12-4 with TRBJ2-2; the match to TRBD1 covers 7 bases. The trim removed 7 bases at V and 7 bases at J, leaving 9 bases unmatched. This CDR3 has 14 amino acids. The CDR3 DNA follows: TGTGCCAGCAAGAACGACAGGGTTCACGGGGAGCTGTTTTTT. It yields the protein CASKNDRVHGELFF.

With regard to this clonotype: A much larger clone sits a single nucleotide away, making a read error possible. V and J are TRBV5-5 and TRBJ1-5, with TRBD1 as a possible D gene (6 bases). This CDR3 spans 14 amino acids. V lost 3 bases, J lost 2 bases, and 9 bases lay in between. Looked up from germline, CDR1 is SGHKS and CDR2 is YYEKEE (reference sequence). The CDR3 protein is CASSSAGGNQPQHF. CDR3 nucleotide sequence: TGTGCCAGCAGCTCAGCAGGGGGCAATCAGCCCCAGCATTTT.

About this clonotype itself: A read error is likely, as this CDR3 ends without the conserved phenylalanine or tryptophan. This chain joins TRBV12-3 or TRBV12-4 and TRBJ2-5; D uncertain. Trimming took off 3 bases at V and 4 bases at J, with 12 bases between the two ends. CDR3 length: 14 residues. The CDR3 DNA reads as TGTGCCAGCAGTTTCGTCCCTACCGGAGAGACCCAGTACTTA. Residues: CASSFVPTGETQYL.

Note on this clonotype: One end of the junction is discordant with germline, which a read error may explain. V and J are TRBV28 and TRBJ2-2, with 9 bases lining up with TRBD1. Germline CDR1 is MDHEN and CDR2 is SYDVKM. The CDR3 extends over 14 amino acids. CDR3 sequence (DNA): TGTGCCAGCAGGAGGGACAGGGACACCGGGGAGCCGTTTTTT. Its protein is CASRRDRDTGEPFF.

This clonotype was seen only once. A read error is likely, as this CDR3 ends without the conserved phenylalanine or tryptophan. This chain joins TRBV6-5 and TRBJ1-1; no reliable D call. In germline, CDR1 is MNHEY, CDR2 SVGAGI. Deletions cut 4 bases from V and 0 bases from J, with 18 bases between. The CDR3 is 17 amino acids. The CDR3: CASSCSTWRRVNTEAFV. In nucleotides, the CDR3 is TGTGCCAGCAGTTGCTCTACATGGAGAAGGGTGAACACTGAAGCTTTCGTT.

On this clonotype itself: The germline gene is not matched at one end of the junction; a read error may be the cause. This chain links TRBV7-9 with TRBJ2-5; no reliable D call. From germline, CDR1 is SEHNR and CDR2 FQNEAQ (reference sequence). There are 13 residues in the CDR3. CDR3 in DNA: TGTGCCAACAGCTTTACGTACCAAGAGACCCAGTACTTC. This encodes CANSFTYQETQYF.

The chain combines TRBV5-1 with TRBJ2-7; a weak D match, TRBD2 (6 bases). CDR1 and CDR2 (germline): SGHRS, YFSETQ. V lost 4 bases and J lost 10, with 18 bases in between. The length of the CDR3 is 13 residues. Written as DNA, the CDR3 is TGCGCCAGCAGCCTCTTGGGGGGTTCGGAACAGTACTTC. Protein product: CASSLLGGSEQYF. Full variable domain (rest looked up from reference TRBV5-1 and TRBJ2-7): KAGVTQTPRYLIKTRGQQVTLSCSPISGHRSVSWYQQTPGQGLQFLFEYFSETQRNKGNFPGRFSGRQFSNSRSEMNVSTLELGDSALYLCASSLLGGSEQYFGPGTRLTVT.

This clonotype has a count of ten or more. The V and J genes are TRBV12-3 or TRBV12-4 and TRBJ2-2; D could derive from TRBD1 or TRBD2 (5 bases each). V dropped 6 bases and J dropped 0 bases, with 14 bases sitting between them. The CDR3 is 16 amino acids. In nucleotides, the CDR3 is TGTGCCAGCAGGCAAAGTGGGGGTACGAACACCGGGGAGCTGTTTTTT. Its protein product is CASRQSGGTNTGELFF.

This clonotype was seen a single time. A read error is possible here, since a much larger clone lies one base away. The chain joins TRBV7-9 to TRBJ1-1, with a possible D match to TRBD1 (5 bases). This CDR3 has 14 amino acids. Germline values: CDR1 SEHNR, CDR2 FQNEAQ (reference sequence). The CDR3 reads CASSTTGSGTETFF. DNA for the CDR3: TGTGCCAGCAGCACCACAGGCTCGGGCACTGAAACTTTCTTT.

Comment on this clonotype: Relative to the germline gene, one junction end is altered; a read error may explain this. The chain combines TRBV11-2 with TRBJ2-5, with D perhaps TRBD1 or TRBD2 (5 bases each). The CDR3 loop spans 15 amino acids. CDR1 is SGHAT and CDR2 is FQNNGV in the germline V gene. This CDR3 is CASSLGQGAQGTQYF. The CDR3 nucleotides read TGTGCCAGCAGCTTAGGTCAGGGAGCCCAAGGGACCCAGTACTTC.

This clonotype is deemed medium-sized. The chain has TRBV11-2 and TRBJ2-2; a weak D match, TRBD1 (6 bases). Trimming pared 5 bases from V and 6 bases from J, leaving 16 bases between. The CDR3 has 15 residues. Germline V gene lookup returns CDR1 SGHAT and CDR2 FQNNGV. For the CDR3, the DNA is TGTGCCAGCAGCCCCCGTTCTGGGGGCTCCGGGGAGCTGTTTTTT. Translating gives CASSPRSGGSGELFF.

A word on this clonotype: The junction departs from germline at one end; a sequencing error may be responsible. The chain is built from TRBV4-2 and TRBJ2-3; D is unclear. CDR1 and CDR2 (germline): LGHNA, YNFKEQ. This CDR3 has 14 amino acids. The CDR3 region has the DNA TGTGCTAGCAGCCCCATCATGGGCACAGATAGACAGTATTTT. This sequence encodes CASSPIMGTDRQYF.

Ten or more counts support this clonotype. V is TRBV6-6 and J is TRBJ2-3; TRBD2 agrees at 11 bases. V was clipped by 4 bases and J by 2 bases; unmatched bases: 5. The CDR3 sequence is 16 residues long. Looked up from germline, CDR1 is MNHNY and CDR2 is SVGAGI (reference sequence). The CDR3 bases are TGTGCCAGCAGTTCAGAGGGACTAGCGGTCACAGATACGCAGTATTTT. It specifies CASSSEGLAVTDTQYF.

This clonotype was observed once. A junction boundary mismatches the germline segment, possibly from a read error. The rearrangement uses TRBV4-1 and TRBJ1-2; D call uncertain. The CDR3 length is 17 residues. In germline, CDR1 is MGHRA, CDR2 YSYEKL. Here the CDR3 reads CVSSQLRLVLVMGSYTF. In nucleotides, the CDR3 is TGCGTCAGCAGCCAGTTGCGGTTGGTCCTAGTCATGGGGAGCTACACCTTC.

The sample holds many counts of this clonotype. This chain uses TRBV10-3 with TRBJ1-3, with no clear D. CDR1 ENHRY and CDR2 SYGVKD come from the germline V gene. CDR3 length equals 14 residues. The V and J ends lost 3 bases and 2 bases respectively, with 8 bases between them. The CDR3 DNA follows: TGTGCCATCAGTGATCCCGACACTGGAAACACCATATATTTT. This codes for CAISDPDTGNTIYF.

This clonotype was seen at least ten times. The genes are TRBV29-1 and TRBJ1-5, with D maybe TRBD1 (6 bases). Germline V lookup: CDR1 SQVTM, CDR2 ANQGSEA. The V and J ends lost 5 bases and 2 bases respectively, with 10 bases between them. This CDR3 is built from 13 residues. The CDR3 nucleotides are TGCAGCGTTACACAGGGTGGCAATCAGCCCCAGCATTTT. It translates to CSVTQGGNQPQHF.

A word on this clonotype: A junction boundary mismatches the germline segment, possibly from a read error. The CDR3 protein is CAIGDRDDTGKLFF. CDR3 DNA sequence: TGCGCCATCGGGGACAGGGACGACACCGGGAAGCTGTTTTTT. The chain has TRBV10-3 and TRBJ2-2; 9 nucleotides align to TRBD1. The CDR3 totals 14 residues. Germline lookup yields CDR1 ENHRY and CDR2 SYGVKD.

The rearrangement links TRBV12-3 or TRBV12-4 to TRBJ1-4; D may be TRBD1 (5 bases). V was trimmed by 5 bases and J by 7 bases, leaving 20 bases between them. CDR3 length equals 16 residues. For the CDR3, the DNA is TGTGCCAGCAGTCACAGCTCCGGGACGGGGTCTGAAAAACTGTTTTTT. Its translation: CASSHSSGTGSEKLFF.

Note on this clonotype: The junction does not match germline at one end; this may be a read error. This rearrangement joins TRBV11-2 to TRBJ2-1; D not certain. Germline V gene sequence: CDR1 SGHAT, CDR2 FQNNGV. The CDR3 spans 12 residues. The CDR3 region is CANSLTDNEQCF. The CDR3, as DNA: TGTGCCAACAGCCTCACAGACAATGAGCAGTGCTTC.